What follows are 8 T cell receptor beta chains derived from one specimen sequenced in a study of Tregs in tolerant kidney transplant recipients. No antigen is known for these receptors. Repertoires were generated with immunoSEQ multiplex PCR, while TCRdb's copy carries only in-frame clones and drops some. Here the sample spans fewer than 20,000 clones, about two thirds being singletons. The sequenced sample consisted of Tregs from blood cultured with allogeneic cells. The source is a human donor in good health.

The chain carries TRBV11-2 and TRBJ2-4, with D possibly matching TRBD1 (6 bases). Germline CDR1 is SGHAT and CDR2 is FQNNGV. The CDR3 runs 16 residues. Trimming pared 1 base from V and 2 bases from J, leaving 12 bases between. CDR3: CASSLAAGVTKNIQYF. The CDR3 region has the DNA TGTGCCAGCAGCTTAGCTGCAGGGGTTACCAAAAACATTCAGTACTTC.

About this clone: The sample has other DNA sequences that encode this CDR3 too. V and J are TRBV30 and TRBJ1-1; D gene ambiguous. The germline V gene has CDR1 GTSNPN and CDR2 SVGIG (reference sequence). V was clipped by 3 bases and J by 2 bases, with 13 bases between them. The CDR3 has 14 amino acids. The CDR3 loop reads CAWRLTGINTEAFF. CDR3 coding DNA: TGTGCCTGGAGACTGACGGGGATAAACACTGAAGCTTTCTTT.

The rearrangement joins TRBV4-3 to TRBJ2-3, with TRBD2 identical over 10 bases. V trimming: 4 bases; J trimming: 7 bases; junction bases outside the gene matches: 14. The CDR3 runs 17 residues. Germline V gene lookup returns CDR1 LGHNA and CDR2 YSLEER. In DNA, the CDR3 is TGCGCCAGCAGCCCCACACCTAGCGGGAGTTTCGGTTATACGCAGTATTTT. Protein: CASSPTPSGSFGYTQYF.

The CDR3 DNA sequence: TGCGCCAGCAGCCAAAGCGGAGGGGTAGCTTTCTTT. It encodes CASSQSGGVAFF. This chain connects TRBV5-1 to TRBJ1-1; a weak D match, TRBD1 (5 bases). Germline V CDR1 and CDR2: SGHRS, YFSETQ. This CDR3 is 12 amino acids long. The V end lost 4 bases, the J end lost 10 bases, and 14 bases lay between the germline ends.

This clone was recorded many times. The chain has TRBV5-1 and TRBJ1-2; D may be TRBD1 (6 bases). There are 16 residues in the CDR3. Deletions cut 0 bases from V and 5 bases from J, with 17 bases between. CDR1 is SGHRS, CDR2 YFSETQ, per germline. The DNA for the CDR3 is TGCGCCAGCAGCTTGGCGTCTGGGGGCCCTCCTTATGGCTACACCTTC. It codes for CASSLASGGPPYGYTF.

The V gene is TRBV27, the J gene TRBJ1-5; 9 nucleotides agree with TRBD1. Trimming cost V 6 bases and J 5 bases; bases outside gene matches: 11. The germline V gene encodes CDR1 MNHEY and CDR2 SMNVEV (reference sequence). The CDR3 runs 16 residues. CDR3 sequence: CASRLTGGDSHQPQHF. The CDR3 DNA sequence: TGTGCCAGCAGATTAACAGGGGGCGATTCTCATCAGCCCCAGCATTTT.

In this sample, this clone turned up a few times. Here the CDR3 DNA reads TGTGCCAGCAGTAGCGGGACAGTGAACACCGGGGAGCTGTTTTTT. Its protein product is CASSSGTVNTGELFF. The chain recombines TRBV6-5 with TRBJ2-2; either TRBD1 or TRBD2 may fit D (7 bases each). The CDR3 is 15 amino acids. The germline CDR1 and CDR2 sequences are MNHEY and SVGAGI. The V end lost 5 bases, the J end lost 1 base, and 11 bases lay between the germline ends.

This clone was observed a single time. The J gene is TRBJ1-5, the V gene TRBV5-1; D gene uncertain. The CDR3 has 13 residues. Per the germline V gene, CDR1 is SGHRS and CDR2 is YFSETQ. With 0 bases removed from V and 4 bases from J, the gap between germline ends came to 5 bases. The CDR3 DNA follows: TGCGCCAGCAGCTTGGGGGAAAATCAGCCCCAGCATTTT. It yields the protein CASSLGENQPQHF.